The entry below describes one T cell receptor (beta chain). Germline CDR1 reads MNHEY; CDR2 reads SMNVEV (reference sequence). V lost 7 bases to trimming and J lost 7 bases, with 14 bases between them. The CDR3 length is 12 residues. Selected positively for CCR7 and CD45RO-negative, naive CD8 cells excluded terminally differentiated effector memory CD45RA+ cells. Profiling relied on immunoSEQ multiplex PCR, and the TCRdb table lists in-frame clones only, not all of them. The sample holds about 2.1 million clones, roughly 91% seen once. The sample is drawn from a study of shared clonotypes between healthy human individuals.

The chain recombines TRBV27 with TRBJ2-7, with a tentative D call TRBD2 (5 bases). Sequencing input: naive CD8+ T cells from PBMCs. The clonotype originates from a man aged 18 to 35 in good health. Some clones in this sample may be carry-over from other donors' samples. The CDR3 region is CASKLGNGEQYF. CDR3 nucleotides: TGTGCCAGCAAACTAGGGAACGGAGAGCAGTACTTC.